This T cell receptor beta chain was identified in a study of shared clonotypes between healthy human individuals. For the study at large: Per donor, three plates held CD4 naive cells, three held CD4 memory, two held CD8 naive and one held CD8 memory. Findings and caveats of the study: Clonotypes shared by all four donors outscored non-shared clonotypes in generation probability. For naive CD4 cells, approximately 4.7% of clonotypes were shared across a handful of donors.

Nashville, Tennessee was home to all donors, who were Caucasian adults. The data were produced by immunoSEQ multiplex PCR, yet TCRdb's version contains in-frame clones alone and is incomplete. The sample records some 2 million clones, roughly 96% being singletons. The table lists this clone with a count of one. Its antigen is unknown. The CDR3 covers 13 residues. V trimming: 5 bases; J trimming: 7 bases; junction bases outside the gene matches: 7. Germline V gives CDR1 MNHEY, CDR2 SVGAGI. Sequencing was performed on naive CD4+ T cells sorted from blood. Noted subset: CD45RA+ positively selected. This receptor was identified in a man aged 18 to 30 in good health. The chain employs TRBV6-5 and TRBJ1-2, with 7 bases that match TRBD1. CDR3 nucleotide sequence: TGTGCCAGCAGTCCAACGACAGGGTCTGGCTACACCTTC. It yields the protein CASSPTTGSGYTF.